These 29 T cell receptor beta chains were sequenced from one sample in a study of blood T cell repertoires in COVID-19. Method: immunoSEQ multiplex PCR; TCRdb's copy keeps in-frame clones and lacks some. The data contain over 50,000 clones, roughly 80% of them singletons. Sequencing was done on a sample of PBMCs or T cells enriched from blood (not recorded which). These receptors originate from a woman aged 35 to 49 with acute COVID-19.

The V gene is TRBV10-3, the J gene TRBJ2-3; no definite D call. Germline values: CDR1 ENHRY, CDR2 SYGVKD. This CDR3 spans 14 amino acids. V was shortened by 2 bases and J by 6 bases, with 12 bases between the two germline ends. Here the CDR3 reads CAISETSDLDTQYF. CDR3 nucleotides: TGTGCCATCAGTGAGACGAGCGATCTTGATACGCAGTATTTT.

In its sample, this clone was seen once. The V call is TRBV18, the J call TRBJ2-7; 7 bases map to TRBD1. Trimming at V came to 3 bases and at J to 4 bases, leaving 0 bases not matched to a gene. Germline V gene sequence: CDR1 KGHSH, CDR2 LQKENI. The CDR3 sequence is 12 residues long. CDR3 DNA sequence: TGTGCCAGCTCACCGGACAGGTACGAGCAGTACTTC. Protein sequence: CASSPDRYEQYF.

The rearrangement uses TRBV6-5 and TRBJ2-5; D perhaps matches TRBD2 (5 bases). Trimming took off 4 bases at V and 0 bases at J, with 12 bases between the two ends. This CDR3 contains 15 residues. Germline V gives CDR1 MNHEY, CDR2 SVGAGI. The CDR3 sequence: CASSSNRLHQETQYF. Here the CDR3 DNA reads TGTGCCAGCAGTTCAAACAGACTACACCAAGAGACCCAGTACTTC.

The genes are TRBV5-6 and TRBJ2-3; TRBD2 matches 10 bases. The CDR3 has 17 amino acids. In germline, CDR1 is SGHDT, CDR2 YYEEEE. The trim removed 4 bases at V and 3 bases at J, leaving 11 bases unmatched. The CDR3 DNA sequence: TGTGCCAGCAGCGTTGGTGGGGGACTAGCGACTACAGATACGCAGTATTTT. Protein sequence: CASSVGGGLATTDTQYF.

CDR3 bases: TGTGCCAGCAGCTCCCGGGAGGACACCGGGGAGCTGTTTTTT. Its translation is CASSSREDTGELFF. This chain joins TRBV5-6 and TRBJ2-2; TRBD2 matches 7 bases. The CDR3 runs to 14 residues. Germline loops: CDR1 SGHDT, CDR2 YYEEEE. Trimming removed 3 bases from V and 3 bases from J; junction bases left unmatched: 2.

V is TRBV25-1 and J is TRBJ2-1; 12 bases line up with TRBD2. Losses at the gene ends were 3 bases for V and 9 bases for J; bases not matched to a gene: 9. The germline V gene encodes CDR1 MGHDK and CDR2 SYGVNS. The CDR3 is 16 residues long. The CDR3 reads CASSDRLAGVRGEQFF. DNA of the CDR3: TGTGCCAGCAGTGACAGACTAGCGGGGGTCCGAGGTGAGCAGTTCTTC.

The chain uses TRBV9 and TRBJ2-1; 13 bases are shared with TRBD2. Per the germline V gene, CDR1 is SGDLS and CDR2 is YYNGEE. The CDR3 runs to 16 residues. With V trimmed by 0 bases and J by 7 bases, 4 bases remained unmatched. CDR3 DNA sequence: TGTGCCAGCAGCGTAGCTGGACTAGCGGGAGTAAATGAGCAGTTCTTC. This codes for CASSVAGLAGVNEQFF. Full variable domain (remainder filled in from reference TRBV9 and TRBJ2-1): DSGVTQTPKHLITATGQRVTLRCSPRSGDLSVYWYQQSLDQGLQFLIQYYNGEERAKGNILERFSAQQFPDLHSELNLSSLELGDSALYFCASSVAGLAGVNEQFFGPGTRLTVL.

The rearrangement joins TRBV28 to TRBJ1-4, with D unresolved. The V gene's germline CDR1 is MDHEN and CDR2 SYDVKM. V shed 6 bases and J shed 8 bases, with 19 bases lying between them. The CDR3 length is 15 residues. The CDR3 spells CASSPPGGSGEKLFF. The CDR3 region has the DNA TGTGCCAGCAGCCCGCCGGGAGGGTCGGGAGAAAAACTGTTTTTT.

Only one count was recorded for this clone. The genes are TRBV2 and TRBJ2-5; TRBD1 is a possible D gene (5 bases). This CDR3 spans 17 amino acids. Germline CDR1 is SNHLY and CDR2 is FYNNEI. V was cut by 4 bases and J by 3 bases, with 21 bases left in between. The CDR3 region is CASSAVLRTRDKETQYF. Here the CDR3 DNA reads TGTGCCAGCAGTGCGGTCCTCCGGACAAGAGATAAAGAGACCCAGTACTTC.

V gene TRBV5-5 combines with J gene TRBJ1-6; perhaps TRBD1 as D (6 bases). Germline CDR1 and CDR2: SGHKS and YYEKEE (reference sequence). Trimming took off 2 bases at V and 7 bases at J, with 13 bases between the two ends. The length of the CDR3 is 15 residues. This chain's CDR3 is CASSFQDSLNSPLHF. The CDR3 nucleotides are TGTGCCAGCAGCTTCCAGGACAGCCTAAATTCACCCCTCCACTTT.

V and J are TRBV3-1 (or the pseudogene TRBV3-2) and TRBJ1-2; TRBD1 aligns across 12 bases. Germline CDR1 LGHDT, CDR2 YNNKEL (reference sequence). Trimming cost V 5 bases and J 4 bases; bases outside gene matches: 17. The CDR3 length is 19 residues. The CDR3 protein is CASSSLPGTGGARGYGYTF. CDR3 nucleotides: TGTGCCAGCAGCTCCCTGCCCGGGACAGGGGGCGCGAGGGGCTATGGCTACACCTTC.

The gene calls are TRBV5-1 and TRBJ2-2; 13 bases map to TRBD2. Germline V gene lookup returns CDR1 SGHRS and CDR2 YFSETQ. Trimming removed 1 base from V and 6 bases from J; junction bases left unmatched: 6. CDR3 length equals 17 residues. As DNA, the CDR3 is TGCGCCAGCAGCTTGAGAGCAACTAGCGGGAGGGCCGGGGAGCTGTTTTTT. It codes for CASSLRATSGRAGELFF.

V usage is TRBV5-4 and J usage is TRBJ2-7; 8 nucleotides line up with TRBD1. Trimming at V came to 3 bases and at J to 4 bases, leaving 3 bases not matched to a gene. CDR1 and CDR2 (germline): SGHNT, YYREEE (reference sequence). This CDR3 is 13 amino acids long. CDR3 in DNA: TGTGCCAGCAGCTCGGGACAGGATTACGAGCAGTACGTC. Residues: CASSSGQDYEQYV.

This clone was seen a few times. J is TRBJ2-1 and V is TRBV5-1; no clear D. This CDR3 is built from 11 residues. The germline CDR1 and CDR2 sequences are SGHRS and YFSETQ. V lost 4 bases, J lost 10 bases, and 9 bases lay in between. As DNA, the CDR3 is TGCGCCAGCAGCGAGCTAGGAGAGCAGTTCTTC. Its protein is CASSELGEQFF.

This sequence joins TRBV11-2 and TRBJ2-3; 10 nucleotides line up with TRBD2. Per germline, CDR1 SGHAT and CDR2 FQNNGV. This CDR3 spans 15 amino acids. V shed 1 base, J shed 9 bases, and the junction held 7 bases outside the gene matches. The CDR3 protein is CASSLGSGRAFTQYF. The DNA for the CDR3 is TGTGCCAGCAGCTTAGGAAGCGGGAGGGCCTTCACGCAGTATTTT.

The rearrangement links TRBV5-6 to TRBJ1-1, with D perhaps matching TRBD1 (5 bases). This CDR3 has 15 residues. Trimming cost V 6 bases and J 2 bases, with 17 bases left between them. Germline lookup yields CDR1 SGHDT and CDR2 YYEEEE. CDR3 nucleotide sequence: TGTGCCAGCACTGTATTTCGGGGGGATAACACTGAAGCTTTCTTT. It encodes CASTVFRGDNTEAFF.

The V and J genes are TRBV6-5 and TRBJ2-7; the match to TRBD1 covers 7 bases. The trim removed 11 bases at V and 6 bases at J, leaving 13 bases unmatched. The CDR3 consists of 13 residues. The germline V gene encodes CDR1 MNHEY and CDR2 SVGAGI. The chain's CDR3 is CASQGVGGAEQYF. The DNA of the CDR3 is TGTGCCTCCCAGGGGGTAGGTGGGGCCGAGCAGTACTTC.

The DNA of the CDR3 is TGCGCCAGCAGTGAGTCGGACCAGGGGGGCACTGAAGCTTTCTTT. It yields the protein CASSESDQGGTEAFF. The V call is TRBV10-2, the J call TRBJ1-1, with 7 bases lining up with TRBD1. Germline CDR1 is WSHSY and CDR2 is SAAADI. J was trimmed by 4 bases and V by 0 bases; bases with no gene match: 5. The length of the CDR3 is 15 residues.

This chain connects TRBV11-2 to TRBJ2-5; D possibly corresponds to TRBD2 (5 bases). The CDR3 is 13 amino acids. V was cut by 1 base and J by 4 bases, with 7 bases left in between. Germline CDR1 is SGHAT and CDR2 is FQNNGV. The CDR3 region is CASSLVEGETQYF. DNA of the CDR3: TGTGCCAGCAGCTTAGTCGAGGGAGAGACCCAGTACTTC.

V is TRBV27 and J is TRBJ2-5; D not certain. Trimming took off 8 bases at V and 3 bases at J, with 10 bases between the two ends. Germline V lookup: CDR1 MNHEY, CDR2 SMNVEV (reference sequence). The CDR3 covers 12 residues. The CDR3 nucleotides are TGTGCCAGCGGAGCGAACAAAGAGACCCAGTACTTC. Translation gives CASGANKETQYF.

The J gene is TRBJ2-1, the V gene TRBV19; no definite D call. Germline loops: CDR1 LNHDA, CDR2 SQIVND (reference sequence). The V and J ends lost 3 bases and 0 bases respectively, with 6 bases between them. This CDR3 contains 14 residues. The CDR3 DNA is TGTGCCAGTAGTATTTGGAGCTCCTACAATGAGCAGTTCTTC. Residues: CASSIWSSYNEQFF.

V usage is TRBV19 and J usage is TRBJ1-1; unclear D gene. Germline V gene data show CDR1 as LNHDA and CDR2 as SQIVND (reference sequence). The CDR3 consists of 13 residues. CDR3 loop: CAVRREGGTEAFF. The CDR3 bases are TGTGCGGTCCGTAGGGAGGGTGGCACTGAAGCTTTCTTT. Full variable domain (outside the CDR3, taken from reference TRBV19 and TRBJ1-1): DGGITQSPKYLFRKEGQNVTLSCEQNLNHDAMYWYRQDPGQGLRLIYYSQIVNDFQKGDIAEGYSVSREKKESFPLTVTSAQKNPTAFYLCAVRREGGTEAFFGQGTRLTVV.

The J gene is TRBJ2-7, the V gene TRBV7-9, with TRBD2 matching over 10 bases. Germline CDR1 reads SEHNR; CDR2 reads FQNEAQ (reference sequence). This CDR3 has 18 residues. With V trimmed by 6 bases and J by 3 bases, 17 bases remained unmatched. The CDR3 DNA follows: TGTGCCAGCAGGGACCCCGGCGGGCTAGCGGGGGTCAACTACGAGCAGTACGTC. This gives the protein CASRDPGGLAGVNYEQYV.

This clone was found a few times. This chain links TRBV3-1 (or the pseudogene TRBV3-2) with TRBJ1-1; D perhaps matches TRBD1 (6 bases). V lost 4 bases and J 3 bases, leaving 12 bases between the germline ends. Germline CDR1 LGHDT, CDR2 YNNKEL (reference sequence). This CDR3 is 14 amino acids long. The CDR3 DNA sequence: TGTGCCAGCAGCCGGACAGCACGAGACACTGAAGCTTTCTTT. Its translation is CASSRTARDTEAFF.

The V call is TRBV12-3 or TRBV12-4, the J call TRBJ2-1; D is uncertain. The CDR3 extends over 13 amino acids. V dropped 2 bases and J dropped 7 bases, with 9 bases sitting between them. The DNA of the CDR3 is TGTGCCAGCAGTTTATCCCTAGTAAATGAGCAGTTCTTC. This gives the protein CASSLSLVNEQFF.

The chain has TRBV7-6 and TRBJ2-1; 10 bases fit TRBD2. V trimming: 5 bases; J trimming: 2 bases; junction bases outside the gene matches: 6. The CDR3 totals 16 residues. CDR1 is SGHVS, CDR2 FNYEAQ, per germline. This CDR3 is CASSEREGRPYNEQFF. The CDR3 DNA follows: TGTGCCAGCAGCGAGCGGGAGGGCCGCCCCTACAATGAGCAGTTCTTC.

This chain joins TRBV21-1 and TRBJ2-3; the D call TRBD2 from the table was never checked on the DNA. TRBV21-1 is an annotated pseudogene. This CDR3 has 17 amino acids. CDR3 amino acids: CASSKEGTSGVLDTQYF. CDR3 DNA: TGTGCCAGCAGCAAAGAGGGGACTAGCGGTGTCTTAGATACGCAGTATTTT.

The chain employs TRBV18 and TRBJ1-2, with 7 bases aligning to TRBD1. The CDR3 extends over 13 amino acids. Trimming at V came to 2 bases and at J to 8 bases, leaving 5 bases not matched to a gene. Germline-derived CDR1 and CDR2 are KGHSH and LQKENI. The CDR3 reads CASSPDRDGGYTF. The CDR3 DNA follows: TGTGCCAGCTCACCAGACAGGGATGGCGGCTACACCTTC.

CDR3 amino acids: CASSKATVNQPQHF. In nucleotides, the CDR3 is TGTGCCAGCAGCAAAGCTACAGTTAATCAGCCCCAGCATTTT. The chain couples TRBV21-1 to TRBJ1-5; the D call in the table, TRBD1, was not verified against the DNA. TRBV21-1 has pseudogene status. The CDR3 runs 14 residues.